The subject of this entry is one T cell receptor (beta chain). This record comes from a study of blood T cell repertoires in COVID-19. Study as a whole: Sites across the United States, Italy and Spain contributed samples from acute and convalescent COVID-19. Sources were T cells, B-cell-depleted T cells, or PBMCs; the material itself was cDNA or gDNA.

Under the authors' procedure: Amplified reference gene primers provided the basis for estimating nucleated cell counts. Profiled with immunoSEQ multiplex PCR; TCRdb holds only in-frame clones, not every one. The DNA was the basis for D and trimming; V, J and clone size are from that table. The sample holds about 63,000 clones; less than 80% are singletons and the top ten take roughly a third. This CDR3 contains 12 residues. CDR1 is GTSNPN, CDR2 SVGIG, per germline (reference sequence). V lost 2 bases and J 9 bases, leaving 13 bases between the germline ends. The TCR sequence derives from a human donor in a cohort sampled during active COVID-19. The chain recombines TRBV30 with TRBJ1-2; D ambiguous. Sequencing was done on a sample of peripheral blood. CDR3 protein: CAWSSSEERYTF. The CDR3 DNA reads TGTGCCTGGAGTTCCTCGGAGGAGCGCTACACCTTC.